These T cell receptor beta chains were read from a single sample in a study of shared clonotypes between healthy human individuals. Assay used: immunoSEQ multiplex PCR; TCRdb lists only in-frame clones, some missing. The sample lists a few million clones, approximately 96% occurring once. Sequenced input: naive CD4+ T cells sorted from blood. The receptors were gathered from a man younger than 30 in good health. Each CDR3 is given with its conserved first and last residue.

j_call v_call cdr3_aa
TRBJ2-6 TRBV18 CASSPPERGGSGANVLTF
TRBJ1-6 TRBV7-9 CASSLARVARMGNSPLHF
TRBJ2-5 TRBV5-1 CASSLTPKETQYF
TRBJ2-7 TRBV5-4 CASSKGYEQYF
TRBJ1-6 TRBV4-3 CASSQDHASSYNSPLHF
TRBJ1-4 TRBV19 CASSIGEGRTNEKLFF
TRBJ2-7 TRBV6-5 CASSYRSSGGTGEQYF
TRBJ2-2 TRBV2 CASSEAAHVSTNLFF
TRBJ1-2 TRBV28 CALNRGALYGYTF
TRBJ1-4 TRBV2 CASSPRVGFNEKLFF
TRBJ1-1 TRBV28 CASSTGVQTEAFF
TRBJ1-4 TRBV5-6 CASSDRGKNEKLFF
TRBJ1-2 TRBV6-5 CASSYIDRGYGYTF
TRBJ2-3 TRBV30 CAWSANPKRTTDTQYF
TRBJ1-3 TRBV14 CASSQTGGTGNTIYF
TRBJ1-2 TRBV2 CASSEAGGPNYGYTF
TRBJ2-5 TRBV15 CATSSDLGSLFQETQYF
TRBJ1-2 TRBV28 CAIKGARGGYTF
TRBJ1-6 TRBV30 CAWTLGSPLHF
TRBJ1-2 TRBV25-1 CASSERLGGYTF
TRBJ2-7 TRBV5-1 CASSTFSGTGPYEQYF
TRBJ1-6 TRBV28 CASVRRQGNSPLHF
TRBJ2-5 TRBV30 CAWSTPLSGGAEETQYF
TRBJ1-2 TRBV5-4 CASSQRHGRTKGDGYGYTF
TRBJ1-3 TRBV6-5 CASSLGRSGNTIYF
TRBJ2-1 TRBV7-2 CASSQDRGGTNEQFF
TRBJ2-2 TRBV10-3 CAISATGTANTGELFF
TRBJ2-7 TRBV5-1 CASTVGHPGEQYF
TRBJ2-3 TRBV15 CATSRELAGATDTQYF
TRBJ1-6 TRBV18 CASSPGRDSPLHF
TRBJ1-3 TRBV4-2 CASSQGQGSGNTIYF
TRBJ1-4 TRBV29-1 CSVRTGPDEKLFF
TRBJ2-7 TRBV9 CASSPRTSGRHSYEQYF
TRBJ1-3 TRBV19 CASSIPGTGNTIYF
TRBJ1-1 TRBV7-9 CASSLFAGGGTEAFF
TRBJ1-2 TRBV5-5 CASSLRLDSYGYTF
TRBJ2-5 TRBV7-9 CASSLDILQETQYF
TRBJ1-2 TRBV30 CAWTSGGILGYTF
TRBJ2-3 TRBV5-6 CASSLGSGAGTDTQYF
TRBJ2-7 TRBV5-1 CASSLDGQGSYEQYF
TRBJ1-1 TRBV19 CASSISERTFF
TRBJ2-1 TRBV4-3 CASSQTQGGEQFF
TRBJ2-5 TRBV2 CASSRQGMETQYF
TRBJ1-1 TRBV30 CAWGDRSYTEAFF
TRBJ2-7 TRBV27 CASSPRLGGQYF
TRBJ2-7 TRBV6-5 CASRPQLAGSYEQYF
TRBJ2-3 TRBV5-1 CASSPRTRAGPDTQYF
TRBJ2-5 TRBV5-6 CASSLTGWETQYF
TRBJ2-4 TRBV6-1 CASSATSVPPLNIQYF
TRBJ2-3 TRBV2 CASSEGINTQYF
TRBJ2-7 TRBV6-5 CASSYSIQGVYEQYF
TRBJ2-1 TRBV6-5 CASRRTSSYNEQFF
TRBJ2-5 TRBV11-3 CASSLDGSRRGTQYF
TRBJ2-7 TRBV18 CASTSKPGQGAYEQYF
TRBJ2-2 TRBV7-9 CASSLLPASNTGELFF
TRBJ2-1 TRBV7-2 CASSLGSGTTSSYNEQFF
TRBJ1-4 TRBV5-1 CASSFGTAATNEKLFF